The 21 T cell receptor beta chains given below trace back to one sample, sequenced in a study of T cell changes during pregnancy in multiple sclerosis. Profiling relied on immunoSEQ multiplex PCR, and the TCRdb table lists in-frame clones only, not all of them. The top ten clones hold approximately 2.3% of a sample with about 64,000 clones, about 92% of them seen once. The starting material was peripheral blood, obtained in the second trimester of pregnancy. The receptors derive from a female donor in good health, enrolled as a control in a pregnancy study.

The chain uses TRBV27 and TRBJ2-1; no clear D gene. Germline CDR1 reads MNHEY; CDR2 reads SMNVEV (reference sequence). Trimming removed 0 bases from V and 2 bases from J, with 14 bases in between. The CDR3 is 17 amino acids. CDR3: CASSLSVAEPAYNEQFF. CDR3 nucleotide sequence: TGTGCCAGCAGTTTATCGGTCGCGGAGCCGGCCTACAATGAGCAGTTCTTC.

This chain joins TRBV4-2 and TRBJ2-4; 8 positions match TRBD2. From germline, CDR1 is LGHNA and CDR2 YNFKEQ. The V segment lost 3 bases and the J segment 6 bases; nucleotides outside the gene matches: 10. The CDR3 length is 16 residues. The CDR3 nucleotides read TGTGCCAGCAGCCACGGTAGCGGGGAGGGGGGAAACATTCAGTACTTC. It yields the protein CASSHGSGEGGNIQYF.

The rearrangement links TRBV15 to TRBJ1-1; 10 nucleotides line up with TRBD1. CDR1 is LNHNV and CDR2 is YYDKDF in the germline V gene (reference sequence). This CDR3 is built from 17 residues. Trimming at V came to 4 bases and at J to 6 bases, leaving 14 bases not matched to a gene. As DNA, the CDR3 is TGTGCCACCAGCACCCGACAGGGGGCGCGAGGAGTGGCTGAAGCTTTCTTT. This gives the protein CATSTRQGARGVAEAFF.

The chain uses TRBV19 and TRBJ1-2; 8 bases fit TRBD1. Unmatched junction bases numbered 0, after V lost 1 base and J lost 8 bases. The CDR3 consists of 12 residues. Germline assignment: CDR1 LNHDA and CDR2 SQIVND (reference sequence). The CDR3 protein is CASSIGQGGYTF. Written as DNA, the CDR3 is TGTGCCAGTAGTATAGGACAGGGGGGCTACACCTTC. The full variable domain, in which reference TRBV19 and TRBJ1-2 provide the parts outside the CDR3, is DGGITQSPKYLFRKEGQNVTLSCEQNLNHDAMYWYRQDPGQGLRLIYYSQIVNDFQKGDIAEGYSVSREKKESFPLTVTSAQKNPTAFYLCASSIGQGGYTFGSGTRLTVV.

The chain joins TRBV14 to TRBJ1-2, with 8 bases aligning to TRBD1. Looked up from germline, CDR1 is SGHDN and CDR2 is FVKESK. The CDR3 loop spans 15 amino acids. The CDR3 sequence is CALEPPLTGGYGYTF. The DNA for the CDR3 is TGTGCGTTGGAACCCCCCCTCACAGGGGGCTATGGCTACACCTTC.

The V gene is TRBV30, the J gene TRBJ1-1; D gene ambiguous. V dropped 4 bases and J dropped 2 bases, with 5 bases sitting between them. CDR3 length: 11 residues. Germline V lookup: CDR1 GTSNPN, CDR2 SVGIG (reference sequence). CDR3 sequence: CAWILNTEAFF. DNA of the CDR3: TGTGCCTGGATCCTTAACACTGAAGCTTTCTTT. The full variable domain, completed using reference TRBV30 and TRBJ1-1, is SQTIHQWPATLVQPVGSPLSLECTVEGTSNPNLYWYRQAAGRGLQLLFYSVGIGQISSEVPQNLSASRPQDRQFILSSKKLLLSDSGFYLCAWILNTEAFFGQGTRLTVV.

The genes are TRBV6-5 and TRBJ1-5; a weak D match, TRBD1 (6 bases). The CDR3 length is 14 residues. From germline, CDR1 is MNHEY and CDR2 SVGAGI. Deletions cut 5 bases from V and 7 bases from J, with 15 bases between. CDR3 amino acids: CASSTTGSGQPQHF. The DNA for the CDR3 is TGTGCCAGCAGTACCACAGGGTCGGGGCAGCCCCAGCATTTT.

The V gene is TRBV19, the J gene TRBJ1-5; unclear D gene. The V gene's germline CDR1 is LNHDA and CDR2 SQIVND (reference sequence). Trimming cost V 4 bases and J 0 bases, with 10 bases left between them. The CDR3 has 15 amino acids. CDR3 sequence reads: CASSSGTYSNQPQHF. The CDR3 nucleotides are TGTGCCAGTAGTAGTGGTACCTATAGCAATCAGCCCCAGCATTTT. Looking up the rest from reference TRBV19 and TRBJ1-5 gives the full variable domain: DGGITQSPKYLFRKEGQNVTLSCEQNLNHDAMYWYRQDPGQGLRLIYYSQIVNDFQKGDIAEGYSVSREKKESFPLTVTSAQKNPTAFYLCASSSGTYSNQPQHFGDGTRLSIL.

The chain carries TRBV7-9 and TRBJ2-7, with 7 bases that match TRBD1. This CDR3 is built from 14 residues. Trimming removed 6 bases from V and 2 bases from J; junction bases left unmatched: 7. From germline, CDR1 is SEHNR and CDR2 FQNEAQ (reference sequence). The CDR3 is CASRRGQNPYEQYF. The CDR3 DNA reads TGTGCCAGCAGGAGGGGGCAGAATCCCTACGAGCAGTACTTC.

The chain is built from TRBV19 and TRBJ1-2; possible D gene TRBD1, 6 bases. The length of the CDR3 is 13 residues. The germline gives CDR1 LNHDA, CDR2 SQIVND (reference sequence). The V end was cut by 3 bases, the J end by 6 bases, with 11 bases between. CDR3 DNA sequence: TGTGCCAGTAGTATTAGGACAGCCCATGGCTACACCTTC. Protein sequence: CASSIRTAHGYTF.

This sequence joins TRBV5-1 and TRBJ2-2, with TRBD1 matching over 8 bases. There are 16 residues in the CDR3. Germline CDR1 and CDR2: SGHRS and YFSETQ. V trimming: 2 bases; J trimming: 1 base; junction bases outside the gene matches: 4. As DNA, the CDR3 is TGCGCCAGCAGCTTTGGGGGGACAGGGAACACCGGGGAGCTGTTTTTT. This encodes CASSFGGTGNTGELFF. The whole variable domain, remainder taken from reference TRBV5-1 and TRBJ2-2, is KAGVTQTPRYLIKTRGQQVTLSCSPISGHRSVSWYQQTPGQGLQFLFEYFSETQRNKGNFPGRFSGRQFSNSRSEMNVSTLELGDSALYLCASSFGGTGNTGELFFGEGSRLTVL.

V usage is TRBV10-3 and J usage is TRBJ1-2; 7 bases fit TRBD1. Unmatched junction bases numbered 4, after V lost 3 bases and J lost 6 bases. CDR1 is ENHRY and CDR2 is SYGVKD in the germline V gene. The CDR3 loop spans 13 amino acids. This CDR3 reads CAISDRQGDGYTF. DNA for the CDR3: TGTGCCATCAGTGATCGCCAGGGGGATGGCTACACCTTC.

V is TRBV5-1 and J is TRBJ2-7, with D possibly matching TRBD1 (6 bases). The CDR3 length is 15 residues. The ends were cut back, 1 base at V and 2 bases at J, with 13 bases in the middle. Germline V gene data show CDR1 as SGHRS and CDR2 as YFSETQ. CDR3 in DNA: TGCGCCAGCAGCTTGTCCCAGGGGCTAGCCTACGAGCAGTACTTC. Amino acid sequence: CASSLSQGLAYEQYF.

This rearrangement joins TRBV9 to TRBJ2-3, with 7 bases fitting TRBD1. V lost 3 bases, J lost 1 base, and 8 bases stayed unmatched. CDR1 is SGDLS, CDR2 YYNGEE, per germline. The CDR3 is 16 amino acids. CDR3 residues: CASSEGAASRTDTQYF. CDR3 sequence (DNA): TGTGCCAGCAGCGAGGGGGCAGCTAGTCGCACAGATACGCAGTATTTT.

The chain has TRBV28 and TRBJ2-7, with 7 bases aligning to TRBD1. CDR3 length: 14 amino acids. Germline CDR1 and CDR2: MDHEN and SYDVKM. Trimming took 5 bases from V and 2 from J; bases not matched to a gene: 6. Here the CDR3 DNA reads TGTGCCAGCAGTATCGACAGGGTACCCTACGAGCAGTACTTC. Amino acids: CASSIDRVPYEQYF.

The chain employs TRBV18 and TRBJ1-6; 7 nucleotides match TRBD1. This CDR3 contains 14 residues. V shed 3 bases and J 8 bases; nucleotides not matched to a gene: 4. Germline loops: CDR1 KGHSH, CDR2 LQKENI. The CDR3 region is CASSPTGVDSPLHF. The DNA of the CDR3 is TGTGCCAGCTCACCTACAGGGGTCGATTCACCCCTCCACTTT.

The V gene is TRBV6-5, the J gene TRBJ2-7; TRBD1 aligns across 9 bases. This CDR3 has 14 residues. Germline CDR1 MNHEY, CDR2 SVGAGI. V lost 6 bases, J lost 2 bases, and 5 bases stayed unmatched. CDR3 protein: CASRTTGGAYEQYF. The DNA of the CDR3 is TGTGCCAGCAGGACGACAGGGGGTGCCTACGAGCAGTACTTC.

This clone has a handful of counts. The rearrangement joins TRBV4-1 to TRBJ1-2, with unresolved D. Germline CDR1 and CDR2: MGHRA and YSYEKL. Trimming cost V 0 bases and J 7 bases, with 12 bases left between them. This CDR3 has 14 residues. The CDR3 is CASSQDPRERGYTF. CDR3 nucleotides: TGCGCCAGCAGCCAAGATCCGAGGGAACGTGGCTACACCTTC.

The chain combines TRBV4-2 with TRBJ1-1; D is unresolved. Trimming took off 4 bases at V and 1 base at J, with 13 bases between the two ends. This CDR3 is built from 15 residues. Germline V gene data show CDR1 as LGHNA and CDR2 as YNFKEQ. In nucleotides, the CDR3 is TGTGCCAGCAGCCCGGATTACGGGGAGAACACTGAAGCTTTCTTT. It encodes CASSPDYGENTEAFF.

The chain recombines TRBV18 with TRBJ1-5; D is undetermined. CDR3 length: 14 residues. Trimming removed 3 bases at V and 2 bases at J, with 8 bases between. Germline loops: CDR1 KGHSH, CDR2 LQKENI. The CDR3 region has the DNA TGTGCCAGCTCACCGGGCTTTGGCAATCAGCCCCAGCATTTT. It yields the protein CASSPGFGNQPQHF. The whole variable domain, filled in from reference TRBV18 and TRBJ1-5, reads NAGVMQNPRHLVRRRGQEARLRCSPMKGHSHVYWYRQLPEEGLKFMVYLQKENIIDESGMPKERFSAEFPKEGPSILRIQQVVRGDSAAYFCASSPGFGNQPQHFGDGTRLSIL.

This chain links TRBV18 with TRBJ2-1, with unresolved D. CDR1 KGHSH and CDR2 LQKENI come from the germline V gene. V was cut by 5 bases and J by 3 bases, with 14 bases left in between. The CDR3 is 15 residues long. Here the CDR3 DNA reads TGTGCCAGCTCATCTCTAGAGCGAGGCTACAATGAGCAGTTCTTC. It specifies CASSSLERGYNEQFF.